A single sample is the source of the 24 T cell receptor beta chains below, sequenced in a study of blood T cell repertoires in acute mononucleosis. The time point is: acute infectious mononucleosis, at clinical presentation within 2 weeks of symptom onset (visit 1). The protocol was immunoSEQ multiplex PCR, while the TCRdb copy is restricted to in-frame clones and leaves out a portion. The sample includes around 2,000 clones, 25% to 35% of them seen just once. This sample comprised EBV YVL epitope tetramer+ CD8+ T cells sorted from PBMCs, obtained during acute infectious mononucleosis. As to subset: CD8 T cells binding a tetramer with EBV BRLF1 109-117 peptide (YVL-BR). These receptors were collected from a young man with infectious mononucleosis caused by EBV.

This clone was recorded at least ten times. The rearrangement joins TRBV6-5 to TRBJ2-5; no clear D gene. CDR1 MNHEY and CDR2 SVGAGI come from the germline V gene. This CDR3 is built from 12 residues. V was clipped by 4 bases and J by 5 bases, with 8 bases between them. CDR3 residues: CASSLTLETQYF. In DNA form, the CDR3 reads TGTGCCAGCAGTTTGACTCTGGAGACCCAGTACTTC.

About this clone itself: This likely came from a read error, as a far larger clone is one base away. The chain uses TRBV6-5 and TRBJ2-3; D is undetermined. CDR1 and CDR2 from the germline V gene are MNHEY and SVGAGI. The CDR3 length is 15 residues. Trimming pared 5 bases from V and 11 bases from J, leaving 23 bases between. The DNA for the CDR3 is TGTGCCAGCAGTGCCCTACTTGGGTCAGCGTCGAAGCAGTATTTT. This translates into CASSALLGSASKQYF.

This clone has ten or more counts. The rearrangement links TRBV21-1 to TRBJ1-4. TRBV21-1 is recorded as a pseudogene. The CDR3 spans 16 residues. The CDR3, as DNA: TGTGCCAGCAGCAAAAGCGCGACTTCAACTAATGAAAAACTGTTTTTT. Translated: CASSKSATSTNEKLFF.

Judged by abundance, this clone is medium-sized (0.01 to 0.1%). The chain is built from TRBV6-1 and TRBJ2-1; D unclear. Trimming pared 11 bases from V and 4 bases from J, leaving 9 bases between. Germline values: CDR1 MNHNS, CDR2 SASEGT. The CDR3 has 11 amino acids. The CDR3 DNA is TGTGCCGGCTCTTATTACAATGAGCAGTTCTTC. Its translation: CAGSYYNEQFF.

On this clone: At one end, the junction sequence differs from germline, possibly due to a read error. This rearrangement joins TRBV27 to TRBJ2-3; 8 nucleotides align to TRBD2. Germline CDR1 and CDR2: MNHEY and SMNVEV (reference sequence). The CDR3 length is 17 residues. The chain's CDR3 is CASISSTSEAFTDTHYF. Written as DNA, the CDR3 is TGTGCCAGCATTTCATCGACTAGCGAGGCCTTCACAGATACGCATTATTTT.

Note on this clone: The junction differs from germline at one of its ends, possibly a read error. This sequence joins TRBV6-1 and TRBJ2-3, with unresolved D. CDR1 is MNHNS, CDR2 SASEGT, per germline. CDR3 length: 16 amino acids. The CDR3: CASSALLGSASTQFFF. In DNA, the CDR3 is TGTGCCAGCAGTGCCCTACTTGGGTCAGCGTCGACGCAGTTTTTTTTT.

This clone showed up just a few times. CDR3 sequence: CASSDPRDRVEETQYF. CDR3 in DNA: TGTGCCAGCAGCGATCCCCGGGACAGGGTGGAGGAGACCCAGTACTTC. The V and J genes are TRBV7-9 and TRBJ2-5; 9 nucleotides match TRBD1. This CDR3 has 16 amino acids. Trimming took 5 bases from V and 5 from J; bases not matched to a gene: 12. Germline CDR1 is SEHNR and CDR2 is FQNEAQ (reference sequence).

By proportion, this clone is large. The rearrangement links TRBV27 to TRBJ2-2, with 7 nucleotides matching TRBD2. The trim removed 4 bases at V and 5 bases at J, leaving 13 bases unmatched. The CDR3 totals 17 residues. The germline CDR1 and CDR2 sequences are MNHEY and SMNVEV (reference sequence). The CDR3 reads CASSSILALTGTGELFF. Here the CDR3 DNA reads TGTGCCAGCAGTTCTATACTAGCGCTGACTGGAACCGGGGAGCTGTTTTTT.

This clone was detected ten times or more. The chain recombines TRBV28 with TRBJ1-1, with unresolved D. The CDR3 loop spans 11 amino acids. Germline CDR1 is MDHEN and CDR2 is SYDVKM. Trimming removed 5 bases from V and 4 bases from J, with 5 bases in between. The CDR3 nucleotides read TGTGCCAGCAGTCTGGCCACTGAAGCTTTCTTT. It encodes CASSLATEAFF.

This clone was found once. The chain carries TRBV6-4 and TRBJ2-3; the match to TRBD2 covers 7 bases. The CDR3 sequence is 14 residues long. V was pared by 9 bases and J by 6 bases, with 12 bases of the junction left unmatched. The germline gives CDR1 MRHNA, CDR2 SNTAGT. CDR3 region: CASRTAGNSDTQYF. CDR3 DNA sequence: TGTGCCAGTAGAACAGCGGGAAACTCTGATACGCAGTATTTT.

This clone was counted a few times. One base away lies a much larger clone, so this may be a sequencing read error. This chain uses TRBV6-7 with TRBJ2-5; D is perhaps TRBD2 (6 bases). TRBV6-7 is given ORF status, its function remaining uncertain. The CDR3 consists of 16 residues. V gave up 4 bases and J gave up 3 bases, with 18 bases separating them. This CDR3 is CASSLFVGSGEETQYF. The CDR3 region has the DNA TGTGCCAGCAGTTTATTTGTCGGGAGCGGCGAAGAGACCCAGTACTTC.

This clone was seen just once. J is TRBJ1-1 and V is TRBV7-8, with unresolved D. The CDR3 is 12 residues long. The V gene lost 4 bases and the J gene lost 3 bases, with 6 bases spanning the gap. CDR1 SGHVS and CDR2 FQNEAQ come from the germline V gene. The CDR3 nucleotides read TGTGCCAGCAGCTGGACGGACACTGAAGCTTTCTTT. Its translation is CASSWTDTEAFF.

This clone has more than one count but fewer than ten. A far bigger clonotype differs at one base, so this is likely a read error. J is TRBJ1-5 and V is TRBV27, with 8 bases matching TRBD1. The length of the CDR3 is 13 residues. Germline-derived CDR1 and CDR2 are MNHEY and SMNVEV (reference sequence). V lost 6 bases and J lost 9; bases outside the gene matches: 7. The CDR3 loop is CASSGTGSGPQHF. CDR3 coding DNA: TGTGCCAGCAGCGGGACAGGATCGGGGCCCCAGCATTTT.

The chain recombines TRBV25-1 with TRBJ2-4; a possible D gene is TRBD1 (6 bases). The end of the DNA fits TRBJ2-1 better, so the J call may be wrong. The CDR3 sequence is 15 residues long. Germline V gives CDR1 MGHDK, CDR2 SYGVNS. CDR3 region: CASSDFRQVDNEQFF. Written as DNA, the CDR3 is TGTGCCAGCAGTGATTTCCGACAGGTGGACAATGAGCAGTTCTTC.

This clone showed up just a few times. This CDR3 is CASSISQSVAGELFF. DNA for the CDR3: TGTGCCAGCTCAATCTCACAGAGTGTCGCCGGGGAGCTGTTTTTT. The chain links TRBV18 to TRBJ2-2; D is undetermined. This CDR3 contains 15 residues. The germline gives CDR1 KGHSH, CDR2 LQKENI. V was clipped by 5 bases and J by 6 bases, with 16 bases between them. Complete variable domain (other parts from reference TRBV18 and TRBJ2-2): NAGVMQNPRHLVRRRGQEARLRCSPMKGHSHVYWYRQLPEEGLKFMVYLQKENIIDESGMPKERFSAEFPKEGPSILRIQQVVRGDSAAYFCASSISQSVAGELFFGEGSRLTVL.

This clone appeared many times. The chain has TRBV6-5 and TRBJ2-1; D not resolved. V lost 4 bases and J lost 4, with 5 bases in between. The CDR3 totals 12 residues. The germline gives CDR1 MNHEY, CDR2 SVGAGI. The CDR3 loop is CASSFGYNEQFF. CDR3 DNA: TGTGCCAGCAGTTTCGGGTACAATGAGCAGTTCTTC.

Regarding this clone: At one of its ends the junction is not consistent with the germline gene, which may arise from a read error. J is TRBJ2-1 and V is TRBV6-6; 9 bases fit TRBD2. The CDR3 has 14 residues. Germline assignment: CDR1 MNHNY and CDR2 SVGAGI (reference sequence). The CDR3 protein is CAGNSGSAYNERFF. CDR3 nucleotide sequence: TGTGCTGGCAATAGCGGGAGCGCCTACAATGAGCGGTTCTTC.

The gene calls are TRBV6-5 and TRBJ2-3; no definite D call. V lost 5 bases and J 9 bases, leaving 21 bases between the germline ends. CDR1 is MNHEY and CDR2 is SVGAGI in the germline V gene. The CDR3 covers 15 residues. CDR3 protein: CASSAMSGSASTQYF. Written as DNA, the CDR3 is TGTGCCAGCAGTGCCATGTCTGGGTCAGCGTCGACGCAGTATTTT.

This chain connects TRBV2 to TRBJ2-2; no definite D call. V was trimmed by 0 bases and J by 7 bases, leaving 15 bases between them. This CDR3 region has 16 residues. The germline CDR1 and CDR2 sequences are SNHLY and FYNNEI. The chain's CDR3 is CASSEAPRMAGGELFF. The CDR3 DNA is TGTGCCAGCAGTGAAGCGCCTAGAATGGCTGGCGGGGAGCTGTTTTTT. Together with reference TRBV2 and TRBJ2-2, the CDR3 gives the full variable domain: EPEVTQTPSHQVTQMGQEVILRCVPISNHLYFYWYRQILGQKVEFLVSFYNNEISEKSEIFDDQFSVERPDGSNFTLKIRSTKLEDSAMYFCASSEAPRMAGGELFFGEGSRLTVL.

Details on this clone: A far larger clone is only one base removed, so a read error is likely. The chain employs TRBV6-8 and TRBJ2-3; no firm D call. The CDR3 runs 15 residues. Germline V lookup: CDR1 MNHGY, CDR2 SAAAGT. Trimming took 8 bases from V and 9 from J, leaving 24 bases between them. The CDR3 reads CASCALLGSASTQYF. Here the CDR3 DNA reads TGTGCCAGCTGTGCCCTACTTGGGTCAGCGTCGACGCAGTATTTT.

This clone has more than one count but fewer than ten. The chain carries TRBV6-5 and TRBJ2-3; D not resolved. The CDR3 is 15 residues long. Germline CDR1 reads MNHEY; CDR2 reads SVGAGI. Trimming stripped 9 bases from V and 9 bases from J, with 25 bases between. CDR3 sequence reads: CARSALLWSASTQYF. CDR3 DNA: TGTGCCAGAAGTGCCCTACTTTGGTCAGCGTCGACGCAGTATTTT.

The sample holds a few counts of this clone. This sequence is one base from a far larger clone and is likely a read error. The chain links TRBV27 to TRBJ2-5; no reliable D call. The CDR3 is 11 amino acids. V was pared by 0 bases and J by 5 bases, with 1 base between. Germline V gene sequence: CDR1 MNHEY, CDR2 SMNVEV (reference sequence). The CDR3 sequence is CASSLSETQYF. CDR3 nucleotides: TGTGCCAGCAGTTTATCGGAGACCCAGTACTTC.

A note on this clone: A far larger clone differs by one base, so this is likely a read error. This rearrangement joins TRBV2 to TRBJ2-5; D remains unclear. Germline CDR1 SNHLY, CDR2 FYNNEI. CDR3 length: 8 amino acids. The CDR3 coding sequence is TGTGCCGGCAGTGAGGTAAACTTC. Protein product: CAGSEVNF.

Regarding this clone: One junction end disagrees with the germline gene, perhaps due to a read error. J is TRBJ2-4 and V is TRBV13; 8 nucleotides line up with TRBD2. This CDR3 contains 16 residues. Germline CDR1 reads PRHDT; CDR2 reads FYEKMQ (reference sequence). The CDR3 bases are TGTGCCTGCAGCCACCCCCGGGAGGGAGGGCAATACATTCAGTACTTC. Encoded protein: CACSHPREGGQYIQYF.